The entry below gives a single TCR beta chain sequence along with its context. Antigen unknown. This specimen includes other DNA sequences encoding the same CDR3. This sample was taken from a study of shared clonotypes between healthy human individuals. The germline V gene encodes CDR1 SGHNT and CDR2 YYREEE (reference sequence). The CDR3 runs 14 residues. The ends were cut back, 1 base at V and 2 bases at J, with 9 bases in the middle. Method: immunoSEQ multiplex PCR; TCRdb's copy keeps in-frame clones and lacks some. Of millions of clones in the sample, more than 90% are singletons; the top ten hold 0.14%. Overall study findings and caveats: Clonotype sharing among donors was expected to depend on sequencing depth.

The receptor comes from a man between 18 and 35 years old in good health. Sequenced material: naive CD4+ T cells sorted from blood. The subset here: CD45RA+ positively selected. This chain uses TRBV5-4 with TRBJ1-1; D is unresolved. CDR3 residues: CASSLQELNTEAFF. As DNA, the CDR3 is TGTGCCAGCAGCTTGCAGGAACTAAACACTGAAGCTTTCTTT.